A selection of T cell receptor beta chains follows, all from one sample in a study of blood T cell repertoires in COVID-19. Sequencing was performed with immunoSEQ multiplex PCR; in TCRdb, only in-frame clones are kept and a portion is missing. The data contain about 76,000 clones, roughly 87% of them singletons. The sequencing input was peripheral blood. Receptors were obtained from a man younger than 45 with acute or convalescent COVID-19. CDR3s include the opening cysteine and the closing phenylalanine or tryptophan. D genes are given only for firm matches. Size values are once, few and many counts, or a class for expanded clones, and some rows have none.

clone_size	d_call	j_call	v_call	cdr3_nt	cdr3_aa
few	TRBD1	TRBJ2-7	TRBV28	TGTGCCAGCAGTCGACAGGGTTCGTCCGAGCAGTACTTC	CASSRQGSSEQYF
few	TRBD2	TRBJ2-1	TRBV29-1	TGCAGCGTTGAAGAGGGGGGGACTAGCGGAGAATACAATGAGCAGTTCTTC	CSVEEGGTSGEYNEQFF
NA	NA	TRBJ2-5	TRBV3-1/TRBV3-2	TGTGCCAGCAGCCAAGTTCTGACAGAAAAAGAGACCCAGTACTTC	CASSQVLTEKETQYF
NA	NA	TRBJ1-5	TRBV15	TGTGCCACCAGCAGTCTTAGCAATCAGCCCCAGCATTTT	CATSSLSNQPQHF
NA	NA	TRBJ2-2	TRBV11-2	TGTGCCAGCAGCTCGGCGGTCTCCCAGCTGTTTTTT	CASSSAVSQLFF
NA	NA	TRBJ2-2	TRBV29-1	TGCAGCGTTCCAATCACCGGGGAGCTGTTTTTT	CSVPITGELFF
NA	NA	TRBJ2-2	TRBV5-1	TGCGCCAGCAGCTCGTCAGGGAACACCGGGGAGCTGTTTTTT	CASSSSGNTGELFF
NA	TRBD2	TRBJ2-7	TRBV28	TGTGCCAGCAGTCTGACTAGCGGGAGGACTCTGCAGTACTTC	CASSLTSGRTLQYF
NA	NA	TRBJ2-7	TRBV5-6	TGTGCCAGCACCCAGGACAGAAACTACGAGCAGTACTTC	CASTQDRNYEQYF
NA	TRBD1	TRBJ1-5	TRBV5-8	TGTGCCAGCAGCCCGAGACAGGGATTAGGCAATCAGCCCCAGCATTTT	CASSPRQGLGNQPQHF
NA	TRBD2	TRBJ2-3	TRBV9	TGTGCCAGCAGCGAGGCGGGAGTGAGCACAGATACGCAGTATTTT	CASSEAGVSTDTQYF
NA	NA	TRBJ1-2	TRBV18	TGTGCCAGCTCACCAGGACAGAATGGCTACACCTTC	CASSPGQNGYTF
NA	TRBD1	TRBJ1-3	TRBV25-1	TGTGCCAGCAGTGGACAGGGCTCTGGAAACACCATATATTTT	CASSGQGSGNTIYF
once	NA	TRBJ2-3	TRBV7-9	TGTGCCAGCAGCTTGGGCCAGCTTATGAGCACAGATACGCAGTATTTT	CASSLGQLMSTDTQYF
NA	NA	TRBJ2-5	TRBV18	TGTGCCAGCTCACCACCGGCGGCCCAAGAGACCCAGTACTTC	CASSPPAAQETQYF
few	NA	TRBJ1-6	TRBV5-6	TGTGCCAGCAGCTTGGCCGTGAGGGGAACCGGGACTCGGAATTCACCCCTCCACTTT	CASSLAVRGTGTRNSPLHF
once	TRBD2	TRBJ2-3	TRBV4-1	TGCGCCAGCAGCCGGACTAGCGGGGGGGCAGATACGCAGTATTTT	CASSRTSGGADTQYF